The 11 T cell receptor beta chains reported below all come from one sample, sequenced in a study of early T cells in non-severe SARS-CoV-2 infection. TCRdb itself ran the 5' RACE reads through MiXCR, one entry per CDR3 protein. The sample has 56,000 or so distinct CDR3 sequences; roughly 8% are singletons. Sequenced sample: whole blood. Source of these receptors: an adult who was a healthcare worker with PCR-confirmed SARS-CoV-2 infection or an uninfected control (not recorded which).

The chain is built from TRBV5-6 and TRBJ1-5; no firm D call. Trimming took 3 bases from V and 1 from J, leaving 11 bases between them. The CDR3 covers 15 residues. Germline V gives CDR1 SGHDT, CDR2 YYEEEE. The CDR3 loop reads CASSSLAGSNQPQHF. In DNA, the CDR3 is TGTGCCAGCAGCTCCCTCGCCGGGAGCAATCAGCCCCAGCATTTT.

The chain employs TRBV12-3 or TRBV12-4 and TRBJ1-2; D not resolved. The germline V and J ends were trimmed by 5 bases and 3 bases, with 19 bases remaining between them. CDR3 length: 16 amino acids. For the CDR3, the DNA is TGTGCCAGCAGTCCCCCCTTCGGGGAAGTGGACTATGGCTACACCTTC. This sequence encodes CASSPPFGEVDYGYTF.

This clonotype appeared many times. The genes are TRBV20-1 and TRBJ2-7; 10 bases agree with TRBD2. This CDR3 is built from 15 residues. CDR1 DFQATT and CDR2 SNEGSKA come from the germline V gene (reference sequence). The V gene end was trimmed by 0 bases and the J gene end by 5 bases; junction bases not matched to a gene: 7. CDR3 coding DNA: TGCAGTGCTAGAGATCTCCCAGCGGGGGGGAACGAGCAGTACTTC. Translated: CSARDLPAGGNEQYF.

The chain recombines TRBV29-1 with TRBJ2-1; 16 bases fit TRBD2. This CDR3 has 16 residues. Germline assignment: CDR1 SQVTM and CDR2 ANQGSEA. Trimming at V came to 4 bases and at J to 5 bases, leaving 5 bases not matched to a gene. The CDR3 DNA reads as TGCAGCGTTGTGGGGACTAGCGGGAGGGAGGACAATGAGCAGTTCTTC. Amino acid sequence: CSVVGTSGREDNEQFF.

This clonotype was seen at least ten times. This CDR3 reads CASSPQVTYGYTF. The CDR3, as DNA: TGTGCCAGCTCACCTCAGGTGACCTATGGCTACACCTTC. The chain couples TRBV18 to TRBJ1-2; unclear D gene. V lost 3 bases and J 4 bases, leaving 9 bases between the germline ends. The CDR3 contains 13 residues. CDR1 KGHSH and CDR2 LQKENI come from the germline V gene.

This clonotype was seen more than once but under ten times. The rearrangement links TRBV11-2 to TRBJ2-7; D remains ambiguous. In germline, CDR1 is SGHAT, CDR2 FQNNGV. The CDR3 is 14 amino acids. V lost 4 bases and J lost 6, with 16 bases in between. Written as DNA, the CDR3 is TGTGCCAGCAGCTCTCTGGTCCGGTTCTCCGAGCAGTACTTC. It encodes CASSSLVRFSEQYF.

This clonotype was counted a few times. The genes are TRBV19 and TRBJ1-2; perhaps TRBD1 as D (6 bases). Germline V gene data show CDR1 as LNHDA and CDR2 as SQIVND (reference sequence). The length of the CDR3 is 14 residues. Trimming removed 4 bases from V and 8 bases from J, with 17 bases in between. The CDR3 bases are TGTGCCAGTAGTACCCTATTTTTTAGGGGGGGCTACACCTTC. Encoded protein: CASSTLFFRGGYTF.

This rearrangement joins TRBV9 to TRBJ2-7; tentatively, D is TRBD2 (6 bases). This CDR3 is 14 amino acids long. Germline V lookup: CDR1 SGDLS, CDR2 YYNGEE. Trimming shortened V by 4 bases and J by 4 bases, and 15 bases separated the two germline ends. CDR3: CASSPRDFFYEQYF. The CDR3 region has the DNA TGTGCCAGCAGCCCCCGGGACTTTTTTTACGAGCAGTACTTC.

In nucleotides, the CDR3 is TGCGCCAGCAGTCTGACTAGCGCTTTAACCGGGGAGCTGTTTTTT. It is translated as CASSLTSALTGELFF. The rearrangement links TRBV5-1 to TRBJ2-2; the match to TRBD2 covers 8 bases. Germline CDR1 reads SGHRS; CDR2 reads YFSETQ. There are 15 residues in the CDR3. With 5 bases clipped from V and 5 bases from J, the junction kept 8 bases outside the gene matches.

This clonotype was found many times. This chain connects TRBV9 to TRBJ2-3, with D perhaps TRBD2 (6 bases). Germline V gives CDR1 SGDLS, CDR2 YYNGEE. V gave up 0 bases and J gave up 6 bases, with 14 bases separating them. The length of the CDR3 is 15 residues. CDR3 DNA: TGTGCCAGCAGCGTAGAGGACGGGAGCTGGGATACGCAGTATTTT. Its translation: CASSVEDGSWDTQYF.

This clonotype came up many times. This rearrangement joins TRBV20-1 to TRBJ2-7, with 7 bases that match TRBD2. Germline CDR1 is DFQATT and CDR2 is SNEGSKA (reference sequence). V gave up 0 bases and J gave up 5 bases; unmatched junction bases: 7. The CDR3 spans 14 residues. The CDR3 bases are TGCAGTGCTAGAGATTTAGGACTAGGGAACGAGCAGTACTTC. Its translation: CSARDLGLGNEQYF.